This T cell receptor (beta chain) was retrieved from a study of human T cells and chemical hapten exposure. The overall study: The patient population, which was mostly female, had alopecia areata, totalis or universalis. Study-level findings and limits: Unchanged with DPC sensitization were TCRs above 1 in 1000 frequency.

CDR3 size: 15 residues. V shed 6 bases and J 8 bases; nucleotides not matched to a gene: 12. Germline CDR1 and CDR2: SQVTM and ANQGSEA. Individual cDNA molecules had unique molecular identifiers attached to them by the library. From the RACE reads, TCRdb called clonotypes with MiXCR, one entry per CDR3 protein. Seen here are 65,000 to 90,000 distinct CDR3 sequences, 14% observed once, and the top ten hold approximately 4.6%. This clonotype has more than one count but fewer than ten. Its antigen is not known. Documented time point: pre-sensitization, week 0. Treatment of the sample: therapeutic diphenylcyclopropenone sensitization with weekly scalp DPC. The template was total RNA from unfractionated whole blood.

The sequence was obtained from a woman aged 50 to 60 with alopecia areata. Some clones in this sample may be carry-over from other donors' samples. The source was whole blood, collected in connection with sensitization to the hapten diphenylcyclopropenone (DPC). This chain links TRBV29-1 with TRBJ2-1, with 11 positions matching TRBD2. DNA for the CDR3: TGCAGCGTGGCCGATCTAGCGGGAGGTATCTATGAGCAGTTCTTC. Amino acid sequence: CSVADLAGGIYEQFF.